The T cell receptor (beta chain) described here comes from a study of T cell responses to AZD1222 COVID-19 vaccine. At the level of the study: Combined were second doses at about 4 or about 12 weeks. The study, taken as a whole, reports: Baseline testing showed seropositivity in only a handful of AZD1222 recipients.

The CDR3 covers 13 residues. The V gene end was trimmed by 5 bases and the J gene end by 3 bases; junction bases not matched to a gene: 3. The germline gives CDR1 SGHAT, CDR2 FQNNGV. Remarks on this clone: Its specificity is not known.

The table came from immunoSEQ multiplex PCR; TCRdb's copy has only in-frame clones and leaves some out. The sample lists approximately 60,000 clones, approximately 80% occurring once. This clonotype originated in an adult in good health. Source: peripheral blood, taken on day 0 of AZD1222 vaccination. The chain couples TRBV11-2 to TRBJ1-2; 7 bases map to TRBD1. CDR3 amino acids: CASSRDSYYGYTF. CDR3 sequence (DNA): TGTGCCAGCAGCCGGGACAGCTACTATGGCTACACCTTC. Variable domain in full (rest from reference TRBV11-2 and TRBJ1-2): EAGVAQSPRYKIIEKRQSVAFWCNPISGHATLYWYQQILGQGPKLLIQFQNNGVVDDSQLPKDRFSAERLKGVDSTLKIQPAKLEDSAVYLCASSRDSYYGYTFGSGTRLTVV.